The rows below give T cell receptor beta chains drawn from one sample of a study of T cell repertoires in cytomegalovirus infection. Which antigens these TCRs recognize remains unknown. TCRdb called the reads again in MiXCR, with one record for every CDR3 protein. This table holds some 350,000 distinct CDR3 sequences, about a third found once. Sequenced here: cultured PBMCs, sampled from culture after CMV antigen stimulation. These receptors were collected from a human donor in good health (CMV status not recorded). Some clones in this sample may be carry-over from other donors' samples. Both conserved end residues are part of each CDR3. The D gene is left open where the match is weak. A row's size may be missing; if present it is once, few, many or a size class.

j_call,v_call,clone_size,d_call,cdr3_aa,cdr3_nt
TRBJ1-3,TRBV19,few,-,CASTSSGNTIYF,TGTGCCAGTACTTCCTCTGGAAACACCATATATTTT
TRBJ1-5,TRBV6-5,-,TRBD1,CASSYDRAGQPQHF,TGTGCCAGCAGTTACGACAGGGCGGGTCAGCCCCAGCATTTT
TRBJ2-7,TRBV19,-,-,CASSIGHIGYEQYF,TGTGCCAGTAGTATAGGGCACATAGGATACGAGCAGTACTTC
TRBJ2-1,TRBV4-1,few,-,CASSPLYGPYNEQFF,TGCGCCAGCAGCCCCCTGTATGGACCCTACAATGAGCAGTTCTTC
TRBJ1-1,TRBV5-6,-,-,CASSSRGGSHVFF,TGTGCCAGCAGCTCTAGGGGGGGGAGTCATGTTTTCTTT
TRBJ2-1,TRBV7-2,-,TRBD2,CASSPDSGRRMGEQFF,TGTGCCAGCAGCCCCGATAGCGGGAGGAGGATGGGGGAGCAGTTCTTC
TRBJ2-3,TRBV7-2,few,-,CASSPGGPTDTQYF,TGTGCCAGCAGCCCCGGGGGCCCCACAGATACGCAGTATTTT
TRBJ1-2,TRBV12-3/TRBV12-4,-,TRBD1,CASSPWTGYYGYTF,TGTGCCAGCAGTCCCTGGACAGGTTACTATGGCTACACCTTC
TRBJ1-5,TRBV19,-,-,CASSTTGMGRNQPQHF,TGTGCCAGTAGTACCACAGGGATGGGTCGGAATCAGCCCCAGCATTTT
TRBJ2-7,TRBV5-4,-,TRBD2,CASSLRLAGLSYEQYF,TGTGCCAGCAGCTTGAGACTAGCGGGCCTCTCCTACGAGCAGTACTTC
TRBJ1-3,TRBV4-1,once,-,CASSQMGGSGNTLYF,TGCGCCAGCAGCCAGATGGGGGGTTCGGGAAACACCTTATATTTT
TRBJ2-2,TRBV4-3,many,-,CASSQEAARTNTGELFF,TGCGCCAGCAGCCAAGAAGCCGCCAGGACGAACACCGGGGAGCTGTTTTTT
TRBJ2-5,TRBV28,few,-,CASSLPVQETQYF,TGTGCCAGCAGTTTACCGGTTCAAGAGACCCAGTACTTC
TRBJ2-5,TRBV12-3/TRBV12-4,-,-,CASRWASGNQYF,TGTGCCAGCAGATGGGCATCCGGTAACCAGTACTTC
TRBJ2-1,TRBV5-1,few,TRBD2,CASRPTSGNEQFF,TGCGCCAGCAGACCTACTAGCGGCAATGAGCAGTTCTTC
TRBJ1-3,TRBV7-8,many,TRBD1,CASSSLQGGGNTIYF,TGTGCCAGCAGCTCCTTACAGGGGGGCGGAAACACCATATATTTT
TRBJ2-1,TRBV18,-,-,CASSPMNGDNEQFF,TGTGCCAGCTCACCAATGAACGGGGACAATGAGCAGTTCTTC
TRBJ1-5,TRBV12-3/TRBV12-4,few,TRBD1,CASSFVGQGYQPQHF,TGTGCCAGCAGTTTTGTGGGACAGGGGTATCAGCCCCAGCATTTT
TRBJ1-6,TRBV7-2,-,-,CASSLARTVNSPLHF,TGTGCCAGCAGCTTAGCGCGGACGGTTAATTCACCCCTCCACTTT
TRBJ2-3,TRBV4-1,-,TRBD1,CASSQDYPGGPGDTQYF,TGCGCCAGCAGCCAAGATTATCCAGGGGGCCCAGGAGATACGCAGTATTTT
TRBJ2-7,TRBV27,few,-,CASSLSPGVGQYF,TGTGCCAGCAGTTTATCCCCAGGGGTTGGGCAGTACTTC
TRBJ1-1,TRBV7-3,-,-,CASSWTGPTLATEAFF,TGTGCCAGCAGCTGGACTGGACCTACTCTAGCCACTGAAGCTTTCTTT
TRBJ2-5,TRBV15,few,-,CATSRDASETQYF,TGTGCCACCAGCAGAGATGCCTCAGAGACCCAGTACTTC
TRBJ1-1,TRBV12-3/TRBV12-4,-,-,CASSIYSWTENTEAFF,TGTGCCAGCAGCATATACTCATGGACAGAGAACACTGAAGCTTTCTTT
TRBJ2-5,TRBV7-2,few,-,CASSLALATQETQYF,TGTGCCAGCAGCTTAGCGCTGGCAACACAAGAGACCCAGTACTTC
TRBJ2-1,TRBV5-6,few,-,CASSRTGLYNEQFF,TGTGCCAGCAGCCGCACAGGGCTTTACAATGAGCAGTTCTTC
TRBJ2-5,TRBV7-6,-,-,CASSPRAGGPETQYF,TGTGCCAGCAGCCCGCGGGCTGGGGGTCCGGAGACCCAGTACTTC
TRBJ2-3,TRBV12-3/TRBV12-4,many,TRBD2,CASSLVPGLAVEDTQYF,TGTGCCAGCAGTTTAGTGCCGGGACTAGCGGTTGAAGATACGCAGTATTTT
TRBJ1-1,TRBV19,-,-,CASRTQILNTEAFF,TGTGCCAGCAGAACCCAGATTTTGAACACTGAAGCTTTCTTT
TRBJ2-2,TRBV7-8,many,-,CASSLYGVSNTGELFF,TGTGCCAGCAGCTTATACGGAGTGTCGAACACCGGGGAGCTGTTTTTT
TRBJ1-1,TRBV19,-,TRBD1,CASSRQGHTEAFF,TGTGCCAGTAGTCGACAGGGACACACTGAAGCTTTCTTT
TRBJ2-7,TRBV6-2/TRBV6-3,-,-,CARSTPGPNTYEQYF,TGTGCCCGCAGTACTCCGGGGCCTAATACCTACGAGCAGTACTTC
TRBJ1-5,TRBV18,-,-,CASSGVNSNQPQHF,TGTGCCAGCTCAGGAGTGAATAGCAATCAGCCCCAGCATTTT
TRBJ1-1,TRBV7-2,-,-,CASSFGGVGEAFF,TGTGCCAGCAGCTTTGGGGGGGTTGGTGAAGCTTTCTTT
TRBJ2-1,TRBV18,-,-,CASSPWLNEQFF,TGTGCCAGCTCACCCTGGTTGAATGAGCAGTTCTTC
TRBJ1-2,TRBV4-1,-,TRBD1,CASSQEKTGVIYGYTF,TGCGCCAGCAGCCAAGAAAAAACAGGGGTTATCTATGGCTACACCTTC
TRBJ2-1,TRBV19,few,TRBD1,CASSIGRDRDHEQFF,TGTGCCAGTAGTATAGGTCGGGACAGGGACCATGAGCAGTTCTTC